The sequence of this T cell receptor (beta chain) was determined in a study of shared T cell receptors in the human thymus. Clones were read by immunoSEQ multiplex PCR, and TCRdb kept only the in-frame ones, dropping some. Among about 500,000 clones listed, around 82% were seen once. Germline loops: CDR1 MGHDK, CDR2 SYGVNS. Trimming stripped 6 bases from V and 4 bases from J, with 13 bases between. The CDR3 extends over 14 amino acids. These data were also reused for a study on human thymus T cells. That investigation notes: Donors consisted of healthy Finnish infants (having corrective surgery for congenital heart defects). Related research described strongly overlapping thymic repertoires in unrelated people.

The origin of this receptor is a boy under two years old with a congenital heart defect. Source material: thymocytes. V usage is TRBV25-1 and J usage is TRBJ2-1; weak D call: TRBD2 (6 bases). The CDR3 coding sequence is TGTGCCAGCAGCGGTGGGGAGGATTACAATGAGCAGTTCTTC. As protein: CASSGGEDYNEQFF.